The 24 T cell receptor beta chains presented below share a single source sample, sequenced in a study of beta chain features in type 1 diabetes. Whole-study results and caveats: TCRB CDR3s from Type 1 diabetes patients were moderately but significantly shorter in all four CD4+ subsets.

The investigators reverse transcribed all of the isolated RNA, so they sequenced expressed TCRB transcripts. The data were produced by immunoSEQ multiplex PCR, yet TCRdb's version contains in-frame clones alone and is incomplete. The sample shows 60,000 or so clones, around 50% of them seen only once. For these TCRs, the target antigens are not known. Sequencing input: Tregs from blood. All receptors come from a woman aged 40 to 50 with type 1 diabetes.

The chain employs TRBV18 and TRBJ1-6; the match to TRBD1 covers 8 bases. Losses at the gene ends were 4 bases for V and 9 bases for J; bases not matched to a gene: 5. Per the germline V gene, CDR1 is KGHSH and CDR2 is LQKENI. The CDR3 loop spans 14 amino acids. CDR3 bases: TGTGCCAGCTCACTTGGACAGGGAGGTTCACCCCTCCACTTT. It specifies CASSLGQGGSPLHF.

This clone was detected only a few times. The V call is TRBV7-2, the J call TRBJ2-7; 11 nucleotides align to TRBD2. V shed 3 bases, J shed 1 base, and the junction held 2 bases outside the gene matches. The CDR3 runs to 15 residues. Germline V gene data show CDR1 as SGHTA and CDR2 as FQGNSA. CDR3 nucleotide sequence: TGTGCCAGCAGCTTCCTAGCGGGGGGTTCCTACGAGCAGTACTTC. As protein: CASSFLAGGSYEQYF. Supplemented by reference TRBV7-2 and TRBJ2-7, the full variable domain reads GAGVSQSPSNKVTEKGKDVELRCDPISGHTALYWYRQSLGQGLEFLIYFQGNSAPDKSGLPSDRFSAERTGGSVSTLTIQRTQQEDSAVYLCASSFLAGGSYEQYFGPGTRLTVT.

This clone was picked up a small number of times. V and J are TRBV29-1 and TRBJ2-7; the match to TRBD2 covers 7 bases. The junction had 15 bases not matched to a gene; V was cut back by 4 bases and J by 9 bases. This CDR3 has 14 residues. Germline values: CDR1 SQVTM, CDR2 ANQGSEA. CDR3 in DNA: TGCAGCGTTGCGCCCGACTTAGCGGGTAGTTCGCAGTACTTC. Protein: CSVAPDLAGSSQYF.

V and J are TRBV4-1 and TRBJ2-2; TRBD2 agrees at 8 bases. The J segment lost 5 bases and the V segment lost 1 base, leaving 9 bases of the junction unmatched. The germline V gene encodes CDR1 MGHRA and CDR2 YSYEKL. The CDR3 contains 17 residues. The CDR3 DNA reads TGCGCCAGCAGCCAAGGGACTAGCTGGGTCAGTACCGGGGAGCTGTTTTTT. This sequence encodes CASSQGTSWVSTGELFF.

V gene TRBV7-9 combines with J gene TRBJ1-4, with no clear D. Germline CDR1 and CDR2: SEHNR and FQNEAQ (reference sequence). CDR3 length: 11 amino acids. The V and J ends lost 5 bases and 7 bases respectively, with 5 bases between them. The CDR3 coding sequence is TGTGCCAGCAGCCCTCTTGAAAAACTGTTTTTT. Protein: CASSPLEKLFF. The full variable domain, in which reference TRBV7-9 and TRBJ1-4 provide the parts outside the CDR3, is DTGVSQNPRHKITKRGQNVTFRCDPISEHNRLYWYRQTLGQGPEFLTYFQNEAQLEKSRLLSDRFSAERPKGSFSTLEIQRTEQGDSAMYLCASSPLEKLFFGSGTQLSVL.

This sequence joins TRBV7-9 and TRBJ1-2; 7 bases align to TRBD1. Germline V gene data show CDR1 as SEHNR and CDR2 as FQNEAQ (reference sequence). Unmatched junction bases numbered 4, after V lost 2 bases and J lost 4 bases. This CDR3 contains 14 residues. The CDR3 sequence: CASSLQGGGYGYTF. The DNA of the CDR3 is TGTGCCAGCAGCTTACAGGGGGGAGGCTATGGCTACACCTTC.

The table lists this clone with a few counts. The chain employs TRBV4-1 and TRBJ2-1; 7 nucleotides align to TRBD2. V lost 2 bases and J lost 7; bases outside the gene matches: 11. The CDR3 spans 16 residues. Germline V lookup: CDR1 MGHRA, CDR2 YSYEKL. The CDR3 spells CASSQLGEGQRNEQFF. CDR3 nucleotide sequence: TGCGCCAGCAGCCAACTGGGGGAGGGCCAGAGGAATGAGCAGTTCTTC.

On this clone itself: The junction and the germline gene differ at one end; a read error may be behind it. The rearrangement uses TRBV20-1 and TRBJ1-1; 10 bases match TRBD1. The CDR3 is 11 amino acids. Per germline, CDR1 DFQATT and CDR2 SNEGSKA (reference sequence). Written as DNA, the CDR3 is TGCAGTGCTGATTGGGACAGGGGAATTCTCTTT. The encoded protein is CSADWDRGILF.

The chain employs TRBV10-3 and TRBJ2-5; D may be TRBD1 (6 bases). The CDR3 runs 14 residues. V dropped 3 bases and J dropped 13 bases, with 21 bases sitting between them. The germline gives CDR1 ENHRY, CDR2 SYGVKD. The CDR3 nucleotides read TGTGCCATCAGTGATGGCCCACAGGGCGCGAGGTCGTACTTC. The encoded protein is CAISDGPQGARSYF.

The chain couples TRBV4-1 to TRBJ2-5; D is perhaps TRBD2 (6 bases). V was cut by 0 bases and J by 4 bases, with 12 bases left in between. From germline, CDR1 is MGHRA and CDR2 YSYEKL. This CDR3 is 15 amino acids long. The CDR3 DNA sequence: TGCGCCAGCAGCCAAGAAATAGCGGCAGTAGAGACCCAGTACTTC. It yields the protein CASSQEIAAVETQYF.

This clone was picked up a small number of times. This chain joins TRBV5-6 and TRBJ1-3, with D possibly matching TRBD1 (6 bases). The germline V gene encodes CDR1 SGHDT and CDR2 YYEEEE. CDR3 length: 13 amino acids. Trimming took 3 bases from V and 4 from J, leaving 8 bases between them. The CDR3 reads CASSSDRGNTIYF. The CDR3 DNA reads TGTGCCAGCAGCTCGGACAGAGGAAACACCATATATTTT.

The CDR3 region is CASSDQATYEQYF. The CDR3 DNA reads as TGTGCCAGCTCTGACCAGGCCACCTACGAGCAGTACTTC. The chain joins TRBV18 to TRBJ2-7, with D hard to call. CDR1 and CDR2 (germline): KGHSH, LQKENI. This CDR3 has 13 residues. Trimming removed 6 bases from V and 2 bases from J, with 11 bases in between.

The chain is built from TRBV7-3 and TRBJ2-5, with TRBD2 matching over 11 bases. The DNA end lines up better with TRBJ2-7; the J call may be wrong. The CDR3 length is 16 residues. Germline V lookup: CDR1 SGHTA, CDR2 FQGTGA. The CDR3 spells CASSILGGTSGYEQYF. CDR3 in DNA: TGTGCCAGCAGCATCCTAGGAGGGACTAGCGGCTACGAGCAGTACTTC.

The J gene is TRBJ1-1, the V gene TRBV19; D is undetermined. The V end was cut by 8 bases, the J end by 1 base, with 20 bases between. This CDR3 has 16 amino acids. Germline V CDR1 and CDR2: LNHDA, SQIVND (reference sequence). The CDR3 spells CASSNRLRRQNTEAFF. The CDR3, as DNA: TGTGCCAGTTCTAACCGCCTTAGAAGACAGAACACTGAAGCTTTCTTT.

The CDR3 is CASSPWTSGVTDTQYF. CDR3 sequence (DNA): TGTGCCAGCTCACCATGGACTAGCGGGGTGACAGATACGCAGTATTTT. V and J are TRBV18 and TRBJ2-3, with 12 bases lining up with TRBD2. This CDR3 spans 16 amino acids. The germline CDR1 and CDR2 sequences are KGHSH and LQKENI. Trimming took 2 bases from V and 3 from J; bases not matched to a gene: 3.

This clone has a single count. The rearrangement uses TRBV2 and TRBJ1-2; no clear D. V was trimmed by 6 bases and J by 4 bases, leaving 18 bases between them. Germline CDR1 is SNHLY and CDR2 is FYNNEI. The CDR3 has 15 residues. The CDR3 reads CASRREGLEGYGYTF. CDR3 nucleotides: TGTGCCAGCAGGAGGGAAGGGCTCGAGGGCTATGGCTACACCTTC.

This chain connects TRBV19 to TRBJ2-3, with D possibly TRBD2 on 6 matching bases. With 8 bases removed from V and 2 bases from J, the gap between germline ends came to 17 bases. The CDR3 spans 15 residues. CDR1 LNHDA and CDR2 SQIVND come from the germline V gene (reference sequence). As DNA, the CDR3 is TGTGCCAGTTCCCGGGCCCAGGACTACACAGATACGCAGTATTTT. This codes for CASSRAQDYTDTQYF.

The genes are TRBV7-8 and TRBJ1-1; D perhaps matches TRBD1 (5 bases). Germline CDR1 reads SGHVS; CDR2 reads FQNEAQ. The V gene lost 0 bases and the J gene lost 0 bases, with 11 bases spanning the gap. The CDR3 is 16 residues long. The CDR3 nucleotides read TGTGCCAGCAGCTTAGCGTTGACAGCCCTGAACACTGAAGCTTTCTTT. It encodes CASSLALTALNTEAFF.

The chain has TRBV5-8 and TRBJ1-2; 9 bases are shared with TRBD1. The CDR3 runs 14 residues. V lost 5 bases and J lost 7; bases outside the gene matches: 9. From germline, CDR1 is SGHTS and CDR2 YDEGEE. The CDR3 region is CASRLAGTGFGYTF. CDR3 DNA: TGTGCCAGCAGACTCGCCGGGACAGGGTTTGGCTACACCTTC.

This clone was detected a few times. The CDR3 DNA sequence: TGTGCCAGCTCACTTGGCGAGGGTGAGCAGTTCTTC. Its translation is CASSLGEGEQFF. This sequence joins TRBV18 and TRBJ2-1; D is possibly TRBD2 (5 bases). The germline gives CDR1 KGHSH, CDR2 LQKENI. With 4 bases removed from V and 9 bases from J, the gap between germline ends came to 10 bases. The CDR3 extends over 12 amino acids.

This clone was detected only once. The chain carries TRBV7-2 and TRBJ1-1; the D gene is possibly TRBD1 (6 bases). This CDR3 has 14 amino acids. V lost 6 bases to trimming and J lost 0 bases, with 11 bases between them. The germline V gene has CDR1 SGHTA and CDR2 FQGNSA. CDR3 nucleotides: TGTGCCAGCAGACAGGGACGGATGAACACTGAAGCTTTCTTT. Its translation is CASRQGRMNTEAFF.

This rearrangement joins TRBV5-5 to TRBJ2-1, with 8 bases identical to TRBD2. Trimming took 4 bases from V and 8 from J; bases not matched to a gene: 11. The CDR3 covers 15 residues. CDR1 is SGHKS and CDR2 is YYEKEE in the germline V gene (reference sequence). This CDR3 reads CASSEPSAGEDEQFF. DNA for the CDR3: TGTGCCAGCAGCGAACCCTCAGCGGGAGAGGATGAGCAGTTCTTC.

This clone was detected a few times. The chain couples TRBV2 to TRBJ2-1; 13 bases are a match to TRBD2. The germline gives CDR1 SNHLY, CDR2 FYNNEI. Germline trimming cut 6 bases from V and 9 bases from J; bases unmatched to any gene: 8. This CDR3 region has 15 residues. The CDR3 region has the DNA TGTGCCAGCAGCGAGGGACTAGCGGGAACGGGTGAGCAGTTCTTC. Amino acids: CASSEGLAGTGEQFF.

The V and J genes are TRBV29-1 and TRBJ1-2, with 7 bases fitting TRBD1. Germline V gives CDR1 SQVTM, CDR2 ANQGSEA. V lost 6 bases, J lost 4 bases, and 5 bases stayed unmatched. The CDR3 loop spans 12 amino acids. CDR3 region: CSVARQGYGYTF. The CDR3 nucleotides are TGCAGCGTGGCCCGACAGGGCTATGGCTACACCTTC.